This is a list of T cell receptor beta chains from one sample in a study of human T cells and chemical hapten exposure. TCRdb ran MiXCR on the RACE reads and lists one entry per CDR3 protein. The sample has about 82,000 distinct CDR3 sequences, approximately 8.6% seen once. The specimen was whole blood. These receptor sequences come from a male donor in good health. Some clones in this sample may be carry-over from other donors' samples. The CDR3 runs from the conserved cysteine through the conserved F or W. The D gene is left open where the match is weak. Where a row states a size, it is once, few, many or the class of an expanded clone; other rows omit it.

few	TRBV14	TRBJ1-6	-	CASSHREGGWNSPLHF	TGTGCCAGCAGCCACAGGGAAGGGGGATGGAATTCACCCCTCCACTTT
-	TRBV12-3/TRBV12-4	TRBJ2-4	-	CASSRRDIQYF	TGTGCCAGCAGCCGACGGGACATTCAATACTTC
-	TRBV6-2/TRBV6-3	TRBJ1-5	TRBD1	CASRARQGLFQPQHF	TGTGCCAGCAGGGCAAGACAGGGACTGTTTCAGCCCCAGCATTTT
-	TRBV20-1	TRBJ2-5	-	CSARGNGQETQYF	TGCAGTGCTAGAGGCAATGGGCAAGAGACCCAGTACTTC
-	TRBV20-1	TRBJ2-1	-	CSARDIGRDYNEQFF	TGCAGTGCTAGAGATATCGGGCGGGACTACAATGAGCAGTTCTTC
-	TRBV6-2/TRBV6-3	TRBJ1-5	-	CASRRTGTQVMPQHF	TGTGCCAGCAGGCGTACCGGGACCCAGGTAATGCCCCAGCATTTT
-	TRBV9	TRBJ1-4	-	CASRATTGGELFF	TGTGCCAGCAGGGCTACGACAGGCGGGGAACTGTTTTTT
few	TRBV6-6	TRBJ2-5	TRBD2	CASSTGREKRGETQYF	TGTGCCAGCAGTACGGGGCGGGAGAAGCGGGGAGAGACCCAGTACTTC
many	TRBV18	TRBJ2-7	TRBD1	CASSGGTGLGYEQYF	TGTGCCAGCTCAGGAGGGACAGGCTTAGGCTACGAGCAGTACTTC
many	TRBV12-3/TRBV12-4	TRBJ2-2	-	CASSLGMSNGELFF	TGTGCCAGCAGTTTGGGGATGAGCAACGGGGAGCTGTTTTTT
-	TRBV7-9	TRBJ1-4	-	CASTGPRGSNEKLFF	TGTGCCAGCACTGGACCCCGGGGGAGCAATGAAAAACTGTTTTTT
many	TRBV6-1	TRBJ2-7	TRBD1	CASSEAGGAVYEQYF	TGTGCCAGCAGTGAAGCAGGGGGCGCGGTCTACGAGCAGTACTTC
few	TRBV5-1	TRBJ2-1	-	CASSYSDSSYNEQFF	TGCGCCAGCAGCTACTCGGACTCCTCCTACAATGAGCAGTTCTTC
-	TRBV20-1	TRBJ2-5	TRBD2	CSASTGGKRELQETQYF	TGCAGTGCTTCGACGGGGGGGAAGCGGGAACTTCAAGAGACCCAGTACTTC
-	TRBV7-2	TRBJ1-5	-	CASSLDLPGQPQHF	TGTGCCAGCAGCTTAGATCTGCCGGGTCAGCCCCAGCATTTT
many	TRBV25-1	TRBJ2-7	-	CASSEVYEQYF	TGTGCCAGCAGTGAAGTCTACGAGCAGTACTTC
-	TRBV20-1	TRBJ2-1	-	CSARDLSENEQFF	TGCAGTGCTAGAGATCTCAGCGAGAATGAGCAGTTCTTC
few	TRBV12-3/TRBV12-4	TRBJ2-7	TRBD2	CASRLTSGSGYEQYF	TGTGCCAGCAGATTGACTAGCGGGAGTGGGTACGAGCAGTACTTC
-	TRBV5-1	TRBJ1-2	-	CASSLGEDSEGYTF	TGCGCCAGCAGCTTGGGAGAGGATTCGGAAGGCTACACCTTC
few	TRBV6-2/TRBV6-3	TRBJ2-3	TRBD1	CASRPTGGTDTQYF	TGTGCCAGCAGACCGACAGGGGGGACAGATACGCAGTATTTT
-	TRBV12-3/TRBV12-4	TRBJ2-2	TRBD1	CASSLTGESGELFF	TGTGCCAGCAGTTTGACAGGGGAGAGCGGGGAGCTGTTTTTT
-	TRBV27	TRBJ2-2	-	CASSFTYPAQNTGELFF	TGTGCCAGCAGTTTCACCTACCCAGCCCAAAACACCGGGGAGCTGTTTTTT
few	TRBV6-6	TRBJ1-1	TRBD1	CASRTGVRTEAFF	TGTGCCAGCAGAACAGGGGTAAGGACTGAAGCTTTCTTT
few	TRBV6-5	TRBJ1-4	TRBD1	CASSYSGRGSEKLFF	TGTGCCAGCAGTTACTCGGGCAGGGGGTCTGAAAAACTGTTTTTT
many	TRBV10-3	TRBJ1-1	TRBD1	CAIRGRDRGSDTEAFF	TGTGCCATCAGGGGTCGGGACAGGGGATCGGACACTGAAGCTTTCTTT
-	TRBV10-2	TRBJ2-6	TRBD1	CASSDLPQGVSGANVLTF	TGCGCCAGCAGTGACCTCCCACAGGGGGTCTCTGGGGCCAACGTCCTGACTTTC
-	TRBV20-1	TRBJ2-3	-	CSARDGPEPRRDMQYF	TGCAGTGCTAGAGATGGTCCGGAGCCGCGCAGGGATATGCAGTATTTT
few	TRBV7-2	TRBJ2-5	-	CASSPGGGETQYF	TGTGCCAGCAGCCCCGGAGGCGGGGAGACCCAGTACTTC
-	TRBV7-2	TRBJ1-2	TRBD1	CASSLTGGNSYGYTF	TGTGCCAGCAGCCTAACAGGGGGCAACAGCTATGGCTACACCTTC
-	TRBV25-1	TRBJ2-7	-	CASSLRPTEQYF	TGTGCCAGCAGTCTCCGACCGACCGAGCAGTACTTC
many	TRBV5-1	TRBJ1-5	-	CASSLGGGNQPQHF	TGCGCCAGCAGCTTGGGGGGGGGCAATCAGCCCCAGCATTTT
few	TRBV27	TRBJ1-1	-	CASSPNFVGDEAFF	TGTGCCAGCAGTCCCAATTTTGTGGGTGATGAAGCTTTCTTT
-	TRBV20-1	TRBJ1-3	-	CSASKDSRSGNTIYF	TGCAGTGCTAGCAAGGACTCCCGCTCTGGAAACACCATATATTTT
many	TRBV12-5	TRBJ2-3	-	CASGYGHLEDTQYF	TGTGCTAGTGGTTATGGACACTTAGAAGATACGCAGTATTTT
-	TRBV11-2	TRBJ2-3	TRBD1	CASSSQGALTDTQYF	TGTGCCAGCAGCTCGCAGGGGGCACTCACAGATACGCAGTATTTT
many	TRBV5-4	TRBJ1-1	-	CASSWPDLSTEAFF	TGTGCCAGCAGCTGGCCGGACCTTAGCACTGAAGCTTTCTTT
few	TRBV11-2	TRBJ1-1	TRBD1	CASSLEQGLTEAFF	TGTGCCAGCAGCTTAGAACAGGGGCTCACTGAAGCTTTCTTT
-	TRBV12-3/TRBV12-4	TRBJ2-3	TRBD2	CAARGGLASDTQYF	TGTGCCGCCCGAGGGGGACTAGCGTCAGATACGCAGTATTTT
many	TRBV20-1	TRBJ1-4	TRBD1	CSARVGTASEKLFF	TGCAGTGCCAGGGTTGGGACAGCAAGTGAAAAACTGTTTTTT
-	TRBV9	TRBJ2-1	-	CASSRDYNEQFF	TGTGCCAGCAGTAGGGATTACAATGAGCAGTTCTTC
many	TRBV29-1	TRBJ1-2	-	CSVEEIGGADGYTF	TGCAGCGTTGAAGAGATCGGAGGTGCGGATGGCTACACCTTC
many	TRBV10-3	TRBJ2-1	TRBD1	CAISTRDREGEQFF	TGTGCCATCAGTACTAGGGACAGGGAAGGTGAGCAGTTCTTC
-	TRBV14	TRBJ2-5	-	CASSQDTGQETQYF	TGTGCCAGCAGCCAAGACACCGGCCAAGAGACCCAGTACTTC
few	TRBV6-2/TRBV6-3	TRBJ2-7	TRBD2	CASSYSPSGGPSYEQYF	TGTGCCAGCAGTTATTCACCAAGCGGGGGCCCCTCCTACGAGCAGTACTTC
few	TRBV11-2	TRBJ2-7	-	CASSLEGFTYEQYF	TGTGCCAGCAGCTTAGAAGGATTTACCTACGAGCAGTACTTC
-	TRBV6-6	TRBJ2-1	-	CASSFGGEQFF	TGTGCCAGCAGTTTCGGAGGTGAGCAGTTCTTC
few	TRBV4-2	TRBJ2-5	-	CASSQSPGVQAQYF	TGTGCCAGCAGCCAGTCTCCGGGCGTACAGGCCCAGTACTTC
few	TRBV7-2	TRBJ1-4	-	CASSQQTFSTNEKLFF	TGTGCCAGCAGCCAACAGACCTTCTCAACTAATGAAAAACTGTTTTTT
-	TRBV29-1	TRBJ2-1	-	CSGVRTSESSYNEQFF	TGCAGCGGCGTCCGGACTTCTGAGAGCTCCTACAATGAGCAGTTCTTC
many	TRBV9	TRBJ2-1	-	CASSPRGANNEQFF	TGTGCCAGCAGCCCCAGGGGGGCCAACAATGAGCAGTTCTTC